These 26 T cell receptor beta chains were sequenced from one sample in a study of cytomegalovirus exposure and HLA in healthy donors. Profiling relied on immunoSEQ multiplex PCR, and the TCRdb table lists in-frame clones only, not all of them. The profile shows about 130,000 clones, around 90% of them singletons. Sequences were obtained from PBMCs. These receptors originate from a woman aged 30 to 39 in good health and CMV-seropositive.

The chain is built from TRBV18 and TRBJ2-7; D is possibly TRBD1 (6 bases). With 6 bases removed from V and 6 bases from J, the gap between germline ends came to 18 bases. The CDR3 consists of 14 residues. The germline gives CDR1 KGHSH, CDR2 LQKENI. CDR3 sequence: CASSPQTGRGEQYF. The CDR3 DNA is TGTGCCAGCTCCCCCCAGACAGGTCGGGGCGAGCAGTACTTC.

The rearrangement uses TRBV28 and TRBJ2-7; 9 positions match TRBD2. This CDR3 region has 16 residues. V lost 2 bases to trimming and J lost 3 bases; unmatched junction nucleotides: 8. The germline V gene encodes CDR1 MDHEN and CDR2 SYDVKM. CDR3 sequence (DNA): TGTGCCAGCAGTTTACCAGGACTAGCGCCCAACTACGAGCAGTACTTC. Protein sequence: CASSLPGLAPNYEQYF.

V gene TRBV5-1 combines with J gene TRBJ2-5, with a weak D call TRBD1 (5 bases). The CDR3 is made up of 14 amino acids. In germline, CDR1 is SGHRS, CDR2 YFSETQ. Between the trimmed V and J ends, which lost 0 bases and 2 bases, there was a span of 8 bases. The CDR3 nucleotides read TGCGCCAGCAGCTTGGAAGCAGGGCAAGAGACCCAGTACTTC. This encodes CASSLEAGQETQYF.

The V call is TRBV28, the J call TRBJ2-2; 8 bases map to TRBD2. CDR1 is MDHEN and CDR2 is SYDVKM in the germline V gene. The CDR3 consists of 17 residues. The junction had 12 bases not matched to a gene; V was cut back by 2 bases and J by 7 bases. The CDR3 coding sequence is TGTGCCAGCAGTTTAAGTCGGCTAGCGGGTTTTATCGGGGAGCTGTTTTTT. Its translation: CASSLSRLAGFIGELFF.

This clone was counted between two and nine times. The V gene is TRBV18, the J gene TRBJ2-5; the D gene is possibly TRBD2 (5 bases). CDR1 is KGHSH and CDR2 is LQKENI in the germline V gene. The CDR3 has 14 residues. The V and J ends lost 2 bases and 3 bases respectively, with 10 bases between them. DNA for the CDR3: TGTGCCAGCTCACCAGGGAGAGGGAAAGAGACCCAGTACTTC. Protein: CASSPGRGKETQYF.

The chain employs TRBV5-4 and TRBJ1-2; D unresolved. The V end was cut by 2 bases, the J end by 6 bases, with 11 bases between. This CDR3 has 13 residues. CDR1 SGHNT and CDR2 YYREEE come from the germline V gene (reference sequence). This CDR3 reads CASSFRGGNGYTF. The CDR3 bases are TGTGCCAGCAGCTTTCGGGGAGGGAATGGCTACACCTTC. Filled out from reference TRBV5-4 and TRBJ1-2, the complete variable domain reads ETGVTQSPTHLIKTRGQQVTLRCSSQSGHNTVSWYQQALGQGPQFIFQYYREEENGRGNFPPRFSGLQFPNYSSELNVNALELDDSALYLCASSFRGGNGYTFGSGTRLTVV.

The rearrangement links TRBV14 to TRBJ2-1, with D possibly matching TRBD1 (6 bases). The CDR3 loop spans 17 amino acids. Trimming cost V 2 bases and J 4 bases, with 18 bases left between them. CDR1 is SGHDN, CDR2 FVKESK, per germline. The CDR3 is CASSQRARDRRYNEQFF. In DNA form, the CDR3 reads TGTGCCAGCAGCCAAAGGGCAAGAGACAGGCGATACAATGAGCAGTTCTTC.

The chain is built from TRBV4-1 and TRBJ2-1; weak D call: TRBD2 (5 bases). Trimming took off 0 bases at V and 6 bases at J, with 15 bases between the two ends. The CDR3 extends over 16 amino acids. Germline CDR1 is MGHRA and CDR2 is YSYEKL. CDR3 region: CASSQERAIASNEQFF. The CDR3 DNA is TGCGCCAGCAGCCAAGAGCGGGCGATAGCGTCCAATGAGCAGTTCTTC.

This clone was found once. The chain links TRBV7-2 to TRBJ2-5, with TRBD2 matching 10 bases. V was clipped by 4 bases and J by 3 bases; unmatched bases: 8. Germline V gives CDR1 SGHTA, CDR2 FQGNSA. There are 16 residues in the CDR3. CDR3 loop: CASSSEPSGSKETQYF. The CDR3 DNA is TGTGCCAGCAGCTCAGAACCTAGCGGGAGTAAAGAGACCCAGTACTTC.

V usage is TRBV11-3 and J usage is TRBJ2-2; tentatively, D is TRBD2 (5 bases). CDR3 size: 14 residues. V shed 3 bases and J shed 5 bases, with 10 bases lying between them. Per the germline V gene, CDR1 is SGHNT and CDR2 is YENEEA. The CDR3 DNA sequence: TGTGCCAGCAGCTTCGGAGGAAAAACCGGGGAGCTGTTTTTT. Translated, it gives CASSFGGKTGELFF.

The chain couples TRBV11-2 to TRBJ2-5; 10 nucleotides match TRBD2. The junction had 7 bases not matched to a gene; V was cut back by 1 base and J by 5 bases. The length of the CDR3 is 16 residues. Germline assignment: CDR1 SGHAT and CDR2 FQNNGV. The CDR3 region is CASSLGGLALTETQYF. The CDR3 region has the DNA TGTGCCAGCAGCTTAGGGGGACTAGCGCTTACGGAGACCCAGTACTTC.

The V and J genes are TRBV7-2 and TRBJ1-2; 7 nucleotides align to TRBD1. Germline assignment: CDR1 SGHTA and CDR2 FQGNSA. The CDR3 is 13 amino acids. Trimming removed 3 bases from V and 8 bases from J; junction bases left unmatched: 6. This chain's CDR3 is CASSFDREGGYTF. CDR3 nucleotide sequence: TGTGCCAGCAGCTTCGACAGGGAAGGGGGCTACACCTTC. The full variable domain, completed using reference TRBV7-2 and TRBJ1-2, is GAGVSQSPSNKVTEKGKDVELRCDPISGHTALYWYRQSLGQGLEFLIYFQGNSAPDKSGLPSDRFSAERTGGSVSTLTIQRTQQEDSAVYLCASSFDREGGYTFGSGTRLTVV.

The V gene is TRBV9, the J gene TRBJ2-7, with a possible D match to TRBD2 (7 bases). The germline V and J ends were trimmed by 3 bases and 5 bases, with 21 bases remaining between them. CDR1 is SGDLS and CDR2 is YYNGEE in the germline V gene. This CDR3 has 16 amino acids. CDR3 sequence (DNA): TGTGCCAGCAGCGGACCCTTAGGGGGAGGGCCCGACGAGCAGTACTTC. Residues: CASSGPLGGGPDEQYF.

The V gene is TRBV18, the J gene TRBJ1-1; D perhaps matches TRBD1 (6 bases). Germline V gene sequence: CDR1 KGHSH, CDR2 LQKENI. The germline V and J ends were trimmed by 4 bases and 0 bases, with 15 bases remaining between them. The CDR3 contains 16 residues. The CDR3 sequence: CASSQGSGQMNTEAFF. Here the CDR3 DNA reads TGTGCCAGCTCACAAGGTTCGGGACAAATGAACACTGAAGCTTTCTTT.

The chain links TRBV7-6 to TRBJ2-7; the match to TRBD2 covers 10 bases. CDR1 and CDR2 from the germline V gene are SGHVS and FNYEAQ. This CDR3 is 14 amino acids long. With 5 bases clipped from V and 3 bases from J, the junction kept 4 bases outside the gene matches. DNA of the CDR3: TGTGCCAGCAGCCCATCTAGCGGGGGCTACGAGCAGTACTTC. It translates to CASSPSSGGYEQYF.

V and J are TRBV29-1 and TRBJ2-7; TRBD1 aligns across 8 bases. The CDR3 sequence is 14 residues long. Per germline, CDR1 SQVTM and CDR2 ANQGSEA. The V gene end was trimmed by 6 bases and the J gene end by 4 bases; junction bases not matched to a gene: 11. CDR3 in amino acids: CSVGSLDRAYEQYF. CDR3 in DNA: TGCAGCGTCGGATCCCTGGACAGGGCGTACGAGCAGTACTTC.

V gene TRBV9 combines with J gene TRBJ1-1, with no clear D. This CDR3 is built from 14 residues. The germline V gene has CDR1 SGDLS and CDR2 YYNGEE. Trimming cost V 4 bases and J 2 bases, with 12 bases left between them. The CDR3 is CASSPWVANTEAFF. In DNA, the CDR3 is TGTGCCAGCAGCCCGTGGGTAGCAAACACTGAAGCTTTCTTT.

The chain has TRBV18 and TRBJ2-2; 9 positions match TRBD1. J gave up 2 bases and V 3 bases, and 1 base lay outside the gene matches. From germline, CDR1 is KGHSH and CDR2 LQKENI. The CDR3 runs to 15 residues. The CDR3 region has the DNA TGTGCCAGCTCACCGGGACAGGGAAACACCGGGGAGCTGTTTTTT. Translating gives CASSPGQGNTGELFF.

This sequence joins TRBV11-2 and TRBJ1-3; D not resolved. Germline-derived CDR1 and CDR2 are SGHAT and FQNNGV. Deletions cut 5 bases from V and 3 bases from J, with 2 bases between. CDR3 size: 11 residues. DNA of the CDR3: TGTGCCAGCAGCCATGGAAACACCATATATTTT. As protein: CASSHGNTIYF.

V gene TRBV10-1 combines with J gene TRBJ2-5; TRBD1 agrees at 11 bases. The V gene's germline CDR1 is WNHNN and CDR2 SYGVQD (reference sequence). Losses at the gene ends were 5 bases for V and 4 bases for J; bases not matched to a gene: 9. This CDR3 is built from 16 residues. Here the CDR3 DNA reads TGCGCCAGCAGTACTATCCGGACAGGGGGCCTAGAGACCCAGTACTTC. Residues: CASSTIRTGGLETQYF.

The genes are TRBV19 and TRBJ2-1; 8 bases are a match to TRBD1. This CDR3 has 13 residues. Germline V lookup: CDR1 LNHDA, CDR2 SQIVND (reference sequence). V was clipped by 7 bases and J by 7 bases; unmatched bases: 6. CDR3 residues: CASIPDRGNEQFF. In DNA form, the CDR3 reads TGTGCCAGTATTCCCGACAGGGGTAATGAGCAGTTCTTC.

The chain carries TRBV4-1 and TRBJ2-1, with 9 bases matching TRBD2. The CDR3 spans 18 residues. Germline CDR1 reads MGHRA; CDR2 reads YSYEKL. V gave up 4 bases and J gave up 2 bases; unmatched junction bases: 12. The CDR3 sequence is CASSPGIAGVLTYNEQFF. The CDR3 DNA sequence: TGCGCCAGCAGCCCAGGGATAGCGGGAGTTTTAACCTACAATGAGCAGTTCTTC.

The chain carries TRBV28 and TRBJ1-1, with 10 bases fitting TRBD1. This CDR3 has 13 residues. Germline V gene sequence: CDR1 MDHEN, CDR2 SYDVKM. Trimming removed 4 bases from V and 4 bases from J; junction bases left unmatched: 0. This CDR3 is CASSWTGGTEAFF. CDR3 DNA: TGTGCCAGCAGTTGGACAGGGGGCACTGAAGCTTTCTTT.

V usage is TRBV6-6 and J usage is TRBJ2-1; 9 bases are shared with TRBD1. The CDR3 extends over 15 amino acids. The germline CDR1 and CDR2 sequences are MNHNY and SVGAGI (reference sequence). After removal of 2 bases from V and 5 bases from J, the junction contained 4 bases not matched to a gene. The CDR3 loop reads CASSYGTGRDNEQFF. The CDR3, as DNA: TGTGCCAGCAGTTACGGGACAGGGAGGGACAATGAGCAGTTCTTC.

The chain carries TRBV6-5 and TRBJ1-5; D is unresolved. The germline V gene encodes CDR1 MNHEY and CDR2 SVGAGI. Trimming left V 7 bases short and J 7 bases short, with 20 bases between. This CDR3 is built from 15 residues. The CDR3 loop reads CASKVKPAGEQPQHF. The DNA of the CDR3 is TGTGCCAGCAAAGTCAAGCCCGCCGGAGAGCAGCCCCAGCATTTT.

V is TRBV6-5 and J is TRBJ2-5, with a weak D call TRBD2 (7 bases). The germline V gene has CDR1 MNHEY and CDR2 SVGAGI. CDR3 length: 15 residues. Trimming stripped 1 base from V and 4 bases from J, with 13 bases between. CDR3 DNA sequence: TGTGCCAGCAGTTACTTTGTCGGGGGGCGAGAGACCCAGTACTTC. Translated: CASSYFVGGRETQYF.